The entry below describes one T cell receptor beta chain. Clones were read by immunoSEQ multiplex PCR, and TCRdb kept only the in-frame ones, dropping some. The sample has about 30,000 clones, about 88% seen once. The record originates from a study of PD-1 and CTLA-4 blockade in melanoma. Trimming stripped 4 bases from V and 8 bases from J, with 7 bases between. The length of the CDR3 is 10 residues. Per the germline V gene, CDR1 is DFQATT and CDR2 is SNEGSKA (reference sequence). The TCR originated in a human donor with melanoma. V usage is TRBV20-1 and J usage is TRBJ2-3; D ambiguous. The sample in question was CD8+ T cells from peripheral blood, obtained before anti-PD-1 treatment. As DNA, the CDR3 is TGCAGTGCTAAAGGCCGTACGCAGTATTTT. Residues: CSAKGRTQYF.